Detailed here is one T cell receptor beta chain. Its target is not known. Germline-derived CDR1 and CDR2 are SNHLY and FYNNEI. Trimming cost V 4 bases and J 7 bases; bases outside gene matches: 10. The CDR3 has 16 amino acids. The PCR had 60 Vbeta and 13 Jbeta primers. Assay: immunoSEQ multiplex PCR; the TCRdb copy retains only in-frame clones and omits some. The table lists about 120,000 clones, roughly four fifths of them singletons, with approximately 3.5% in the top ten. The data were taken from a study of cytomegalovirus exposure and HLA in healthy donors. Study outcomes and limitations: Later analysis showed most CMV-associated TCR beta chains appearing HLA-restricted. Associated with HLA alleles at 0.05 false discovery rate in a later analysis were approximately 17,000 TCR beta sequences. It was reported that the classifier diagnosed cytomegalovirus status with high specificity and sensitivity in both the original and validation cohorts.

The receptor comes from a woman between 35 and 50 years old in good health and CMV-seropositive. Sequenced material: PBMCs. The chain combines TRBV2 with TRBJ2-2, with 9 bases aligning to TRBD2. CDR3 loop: CASSVSGRSSGGELFF. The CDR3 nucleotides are TGTGCCAGCAGTGTAAGCGGGAGGTCTTCGGGCGGGGAGCTGTTTTTT.